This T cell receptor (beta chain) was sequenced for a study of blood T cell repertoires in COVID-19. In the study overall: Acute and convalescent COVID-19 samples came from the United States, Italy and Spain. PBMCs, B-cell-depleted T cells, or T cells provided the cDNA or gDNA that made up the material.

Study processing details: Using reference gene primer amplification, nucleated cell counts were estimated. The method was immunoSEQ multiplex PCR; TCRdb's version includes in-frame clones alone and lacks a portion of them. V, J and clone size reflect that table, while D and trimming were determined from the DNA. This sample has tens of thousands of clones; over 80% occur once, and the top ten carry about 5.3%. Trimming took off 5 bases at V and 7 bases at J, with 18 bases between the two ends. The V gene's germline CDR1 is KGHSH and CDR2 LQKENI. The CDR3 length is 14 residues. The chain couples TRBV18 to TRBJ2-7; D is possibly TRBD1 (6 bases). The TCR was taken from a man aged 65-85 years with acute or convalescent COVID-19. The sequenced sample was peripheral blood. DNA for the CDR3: TGTGCCAGCTCAGCACGGGACACCGTTTATGAGCAGTACTTC. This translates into CASSARDTVYEQYF.